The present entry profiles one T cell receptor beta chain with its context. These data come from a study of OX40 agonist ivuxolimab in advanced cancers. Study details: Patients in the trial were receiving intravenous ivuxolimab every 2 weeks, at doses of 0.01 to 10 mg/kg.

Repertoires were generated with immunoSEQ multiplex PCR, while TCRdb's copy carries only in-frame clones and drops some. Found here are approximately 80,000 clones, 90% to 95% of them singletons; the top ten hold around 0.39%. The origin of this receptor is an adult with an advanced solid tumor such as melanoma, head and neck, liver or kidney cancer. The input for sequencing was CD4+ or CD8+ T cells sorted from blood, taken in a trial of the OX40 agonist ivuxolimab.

For the CDR3, the DNA is TGTGCCAGCAGTCTCCCGACAGGGAACACTGAAGCTTTCTTT. This codes for CASSLPTGNTEAFF. The chain has TRBV6-1 and TRBJ1-1; a possible D gene is TRBD1 (6 bases). V lost 5 bases to trimming and J lost 1 base, with 11 bases between them. Germline-derived CDR1 and CDR2 are MNHNS and SASEGT. This CDR3 is 14 amino acids long.